This passage covers 24 T cell receptor beta chains from one sample sequenced in a study of molecular identifiers for immune sequencing clone quantification. MiXCR was run by TCRdb on the PCR reads, yielding one entry per CDR3 protein. The sample contains about 36,000 distinct CDR3 sequences, under 20% of which appear only once. Sequenced sample: naive CD8+ T cells from blood, with Jurkat cell RNA spiked in. Subset described: FACS-sorted CD8+CD4-CCR7+CD45RA+ naive T cells. The receptors here all came from a human donor in good health. Some libraries in this study had Jurkat cell RNA spiked in.

This clonotype was recorded at least ten times. J is TRBJ2-6 and V is TRBV19; D call uncertain. Trimming shortened V by 8 bases and J by 1 base, and 3 bases separated the two germline ends. The CDR3 is 12 amino acids. From germline, CDR1 is LNHDA and CDR2 SQIVND (reference sequence). Here the CDR3 DNA reads TGTGCCAGTCTTTCTGGGGCCAACGTCCTGACTTTC. Translation gives CASLSGANVLTF.

This clonotype showed up many times. This chain connects TRBV7-9 to TRBJ2-4; perhaps TRBD2 as D (6 bases). Germline V gives CDR1 SEHNR, CDR2 FQNEAQ (reference sequence). The CDR3 runs 11 residues. CDR3: CATDRENIQYF. CDR3 bases: TGTGCAACAGACCGGGAGAACATTCAGTACTTC.

Comments on this clonotype: A much larger clonotype is one base distant, so this may be a read error. This chain joins TRBV4-3 and TRBJ2-1; 9 bases fit TRBD1. This CDR3 has 15 residues. Per germline, CDR1 LGHNA and CDR2 YSLEER. This chain's CDR3 is CAGSQEWTGVNEQFF. DNA for the CDR3: TGCGCCGGCAGCCAAGAATGGACAGGGGTCAATGAGCAGTTCTTC.

This clonotype occurred a few times. The chain uses TRBV27 and TRBJ2-7; weak D call: TRBD1 (6 bases). The CDR3 consists of 15 residues. Germline-derived CDR1 and CDR2 are MNHEY and SMNVEV (reference sequence). V was trimmed by 5 bases and J by 4 bases, leaving 18 bases between them. The CDR3 region has the DNA TGTGCCAGCAGTCTAACAGGGCCGGTGGGGTACGAGCAGTACTTC. This encodes CASSLTGPVGYEQYF.

Many counts were recorded for this clonotype. This sequence joins TRBV12-3 or TRBV12-4 and TRBJ1-5; D not certain. V was pared by 6 bases and J by 2 bases, with 11 bases between. The CDR3 is 14 amino acids. CDR3 loop: CASRKGSRNQPQHF. As DNA, the CDR3 is TGTGCCAGCAGAAAAGGTTCGCGCAATCAGCCCCAGCATTTT.

This clonotype was observed at least ten times. The rearrangement joins TRBV10-3 to TRBJ2-2; D is ambiguous. CDR3 length equals 13 residues. Between the trimmed V and J ends, which lost 0 bases and 6 bases, there was a span of 5 bases. Germline loops: CDR1 ENHRY, CDR2 SYGVKD. CDR3 nucleotide sequence: TGTGCCATCAGTGAGTCGGTCGCCGGGGAGCTGTTTTTT. The encoded protein is CAISESVAGELFF.

This clonotype was counted many times. V is TRBV6-2 or TRBV6-3 and J is TRBJ1-5; D possibly corresponds to TRBD1 (5 bases). CDR1 is MNHEY and CDR2 is SVGEGT in the germline V gene. The V and J ends lost 0 bases and 0 bases respectively, with 12 bases between them. The CDR3 extends over 17 amino acids. CDR3 nucleotides: TGTGCCAGCAGTTACTCAGGGGAGCAATATAGCAATCAGCCCCAGCATTTT. Amino acids: CASSYSGEQYSNQPQHF.

For this clonotype: This could be a read error, since a much larger clone is one nucleotide away. The chain uses TRBV11-2 and TRBJ2-6; D is ambiguous. The CDR3 loop spans 14 amino acids. Germline CDR1 SGHAT, CDR2 FQNNGV. The CDR3 is CASGFLTGANVLTF. CDR3 nucleotides: TGTGCCAGCGGCTTCCTGACTGGGGCCAACGTCCTGACTTTC.

On this clonotype itself: The junction does not match germline at one end; this may be a read error. The V gene is TRBV29-1, the J gene TRBJ2-1, with D perhaps being TRBD1 or TRBD2 (5 bases each). Per the germline V gene, CDR1 is SQVTM and CDR2 is ANQGSEA. The CDR3 is 15 amino acids. CDR3 region: CSVEGQGPSCNEQFF. The CDR3 region has the DNA TGCAGCGTTGAAGGCCAGGGACCCTCCTGCAATGAGCAGTTCTTC.

At least ten counts were recorded for this clonotype. The chain is built from TRBV27 and TRBJ2-3; tentative D call: TRBD1 (5 bases). The germline V gene encodes CDR1 MNHEY and CDR2 SMNVEV (reference sequence). Trimming left V 3 bases short and J 4 bases short, with 8 bases between. This CDR3 has 13 amino acids. This CDR3 is CASSFRGSDTQYF. CDR3 bases: TGTGCCAGCAGTTTTAGGGGATCAGATACGCAGTATTTT.

This chain uses TRBV11-1 with TRBJ2-3; D is ambiguous. From germline, CDR1 is SGHAT and CDR2 FQDESV (reference sequence). The V end was cut by 2 bases, the J end by 0 bases, with 15 bases between. This CDR3 contains 17 residues. CDR3 sequence reads: CASSLWAEPSSTDTQYF. CDR3 sequence (DNA): TGTGCCAGCAGCTTATGGGCAGAACCTTCTAGCACAGATACGCAGTATTTT.

The table lists this clonotype with many counts. V is TRBV6-4 and J is TRBJ2-3; 9 bases line up with TRBD2. V shed 3 bases and J 11 bases; nucleotides not matched to a gene: 15. The CDR3 sequence is 16 residues long. Germline CDR1 reads MRHNA; CDR2 reads SNTAGT. CDR3: CASSETASGNMREQYF. In DNA form, the CDR3 reads TGTGCCAGCAGTGAGACGGCTAGCGGGAATATGAGGGAGCAGTATTTT.

This clonotype is categorized as medium-sized. This chain joins TRBV29-1 and TRBJ2-5; 11 bases match TRBD2. V was pared by 7 bases and J by 1 base, with 5 bases of the junction left unmatched. This CDR3 has 14 residues. The V gene's germline CDR1 is SQVTM and CDR2 ANQGSEA. CDR3 nucleotides: TGCAGCGCCGGGACTAGCGGTTCCCAAGAGACCCAGTACTTC. It is translated as CSAGTSGSQETQYF.

This clonotype was seen ten or more times. The CDR3 reads CASSTRGPSREAFF. CDR3 bases: TGTGCCAGTAGTACCCGAGGACCTTCCCGTGAAGCTTTCTTT. The chain joins TRBV19 to TRBJ1-1, with D unresolved. Germline-derived CDR1 and CDR2 are LNHDA and SQIVND (reference sequence). The ends were cut back, 4 bases at V and 7 bases at J, with 16 bases in the middle. CDR3 length: 14 amino acids.

Notes on this clonotype: This may stem from a read error, because a much larger clone lies one nucleotide away. The rearrangement uses TRBV19 and TRBJ1-5, with D perhaps matching TRBD1 (5 bases). The CDR3 loop spans 16 amino acids. With 5 bases removed from V and 5 bases from J, the gap between germline ends came to 19 bases. Germline V gene data show CDR1 as LNHDA and CDR2 as SQIVND (reference sequence). The CDR3: CASSSSDGGTYQPQHF. CDR3 bases: TGTGCCAGTAGTTCTTCGGACGGGGGGACCTATCAGCCCCAGCATTTT.

By sample share, this clonotype is medium-sized. The chain links TRBV4-3 to TRBJ2-1; the match to TRBD2 covers 12 bases. Germline values: CDR1 LGHNA, CDR2 YSLEER. CDR3 length equals 14 residues. V was clipped by 3 bases and J by 8 bases; unmatched bases: 2. The CDR3 loop reads CASSQGLAGDEQFF. The CDR3 region has the DNA TGCGCCAGCAGCCAGGGACTAGCGGGCGATGAGCAGTTCTTC.

This clonotype was observed many times. The V call is TRBV5-5, the J call TRBJ2-3; 7 nucleotides line up with TRBD1. Trimming removed 7 bases from V and 3 bases from J; junction bases left unmatched: 17. CDR3 size: 17 residues. CDR1 and CDR2 (germline): SGHKS, YYEKEE (reference sequence). CDR3 bases: TGTGCCAGCGCCGACACTCCAATAGGGGGCGGGACAGATACGCAGTATTTT. It translates to CASADTPIGGGTDTQYF.

This clonotype was picked up a small number of times. The genes are TRBV29-1 and TRBJ1-2; D unclear. Trimming took 3 bases from V and 4 from J, leaving 6 bases between them. The germline CDR1 and CDR2 sequences are SQVTM and ANQGSEA. The CDR3 consists of 11 residues. CDR3 protein: CSVDMGYGYTF. DNA of the CDR3: TGCAGCGTTGACATGGGCTATGGCTACACCTTC.

Ten or more counts support this clonotype. The DNA of the CDR3 is TGTGCCAGCAGTCCCAGCCCCCAGACAGATACGCAGTATTTT. Protein sequence: CASSPSPQTDTQYF. The chain employs TRBV28 and TRBJ2-3; no clear D. The CDR3 covers 14 residues. Between the trimmed V and J ends, which lost 5 bases and 3 bases, there was a span of 12 bases. Germline loops: CDR1 MDHEN, CDR2 SYDVKM. The full variable domain, in which reference TRBV28 and TRBJ2-3 provide the parts outside the CDR3, is DVKVTQSSRYLVKRTGEKVFLECVQDMDHENMFWYRQDPGLGLRLIYFSYDVKMKEKGDIPEGYSVSREKKERFSLILESASTNQTSMYLCASSPSPQTDTQYFGPGTRLTVL.

Details on this clonotype: Since a much larger clone is just one base distant, this may be a read error. The chain joins TRBV20-1 to TRBJ2-3, with D uncertain. The CDR3 is made up of 15 amino acids. V lost 6 bases and J 1 base, leaving 17 bases between the germline ends. Per germline, CDR1 DFQATT and CDR2 SNEGSKA (reference sequence). The CDR3 here is CSAIVTSVGTDTQYF. The CDR3 DNA reads TGCAGTGCCATTGTTACCTCGGTCGGCACAGATACGCAGTATTTT.

CDR3 sequence (DNA): TGTGCCAGCAGTTTTGGGTACAGGGAGCACGAGCAGTACTTC. This codes for CASSFGYREHEQYF. The chain is built from TRBV27 and TRBJ2-7, with a tentative D call TRBD1 (6 bases). The V end was cut by 3 bases, the J end by 5 bases, with 14 bases between. The germline V gene encodes CDR1 MNHEY and CDR2 SMNVEV (reference sequence). The CDR3 spans 14 residues.

About this clonotype itself: A much larger clonotype is one base distant, so this may be a read error. The V call is TRBV5-6, the J call TRBJ2-7, with 7 bases fitting TRBD2. The V gene end was trimmed by 4 bases and the J gene end by 2 bases; junction bases not matched to a gene: 3. The CDR3 sequence is 13 residues long. Germline CDR1 and CDR2: SGHDT and YYEEEE. CDR3 in DNA: TGTGCCAGCAGCGGGACTAAGGCCTACGAGCAGTACTTC. Amino acids: CASSGTKAYEQYF.

Remarks on this clonotype: A much larger clone is a single base away; this may be a read error. This chain uses TRBV12-3 or TRBV12-4 with TRBJ2-1; tentative D call: TRBD2 (5 bases). The CDR3 spans 16 residues. The germline V and J ends were trimmed by 7 bases and 7 bases, with 23 bases remaining between them. CDR3 loop: CASTPKWKESGNEQFF. CDR3 DNA sequence: TGTGCCAGCACCCCCAAATGGAAGGAGAGCGGAAATGAGCAGTTCTTC.

This clonotype was seen ten or more times. The chain has TRBV7-9 and TRBJ2-7, with no clear D. Germline V gene sequence: CDR1 SEHNR, CDR2 FQNEAQ (reference sequence). This CDR3 is built from 13 residues. Trimming removed 2 bases from V and 6 bases from J, with 11 bases in between. The CDR3 reads CASSLFTGGEQYF. The CDR3 nucleotides read TGTGCCAGCAGCTTATTTACCGGCGGCGAGCAGTACTTC.